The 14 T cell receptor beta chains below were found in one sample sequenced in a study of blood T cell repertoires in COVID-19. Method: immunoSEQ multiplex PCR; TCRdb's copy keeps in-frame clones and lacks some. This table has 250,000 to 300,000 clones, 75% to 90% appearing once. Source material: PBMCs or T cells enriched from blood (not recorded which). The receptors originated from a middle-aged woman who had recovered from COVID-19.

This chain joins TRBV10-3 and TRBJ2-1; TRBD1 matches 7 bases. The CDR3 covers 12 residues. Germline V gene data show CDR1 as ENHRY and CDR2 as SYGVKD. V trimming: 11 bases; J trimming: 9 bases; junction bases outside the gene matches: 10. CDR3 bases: TGTGCCGTCGAACAGGGGAGTGGTGAGCAGTTCTTC. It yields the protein CAVEQGSGEQFF.

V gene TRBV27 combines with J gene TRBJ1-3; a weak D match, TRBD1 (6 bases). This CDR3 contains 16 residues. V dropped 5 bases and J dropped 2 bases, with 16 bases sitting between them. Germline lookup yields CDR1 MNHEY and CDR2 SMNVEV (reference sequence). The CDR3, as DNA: TGTGCCAGCAGTGACCAAGGGGGGGCCCCTGGAAACACCATATATTTT. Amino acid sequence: CASSDQGGAPGNTIYF.

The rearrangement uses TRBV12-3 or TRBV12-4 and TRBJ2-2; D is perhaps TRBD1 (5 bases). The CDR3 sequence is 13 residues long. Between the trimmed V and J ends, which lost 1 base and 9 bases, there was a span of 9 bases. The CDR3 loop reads CASSLEGARELFF. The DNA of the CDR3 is TGTGCCAGCAGTTTAGAAGGGGCGCGGGAGCTGTTTTTT.

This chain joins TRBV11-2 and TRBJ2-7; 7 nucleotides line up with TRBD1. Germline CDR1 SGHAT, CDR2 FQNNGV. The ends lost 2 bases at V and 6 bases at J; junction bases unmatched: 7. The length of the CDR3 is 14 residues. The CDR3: CASSLNTGAREQYF. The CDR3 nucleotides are TGTGCCAGCAGCTTAAACACAGGGGCTCGCGAGCAGTACTTC.

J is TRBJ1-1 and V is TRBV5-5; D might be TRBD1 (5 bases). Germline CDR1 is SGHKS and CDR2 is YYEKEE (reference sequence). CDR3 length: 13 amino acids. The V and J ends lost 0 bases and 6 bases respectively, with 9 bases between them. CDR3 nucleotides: TGTGCCAGCAGCTTGGGGGGCCCATCTGAAGCTTTCTTT. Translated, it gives CASSLGGPSEAFF.

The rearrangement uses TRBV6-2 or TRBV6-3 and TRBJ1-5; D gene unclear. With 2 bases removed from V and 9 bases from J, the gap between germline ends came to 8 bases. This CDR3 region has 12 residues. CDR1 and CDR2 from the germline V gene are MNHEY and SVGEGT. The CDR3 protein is CASSYHPRPQHF. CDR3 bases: TGTGCCAGCAGTTACCACCCTAGGCCCCAGCATTTT.

The CDR3 DNA reads TGCGCCAGCAGCATGCACAGGGAAGGCAATCAGCCCCAGCATTTT. Protein sequence: CASSMHREGNQPQHF. The V call is TRBV4-1, the J call TRBJ1-5, with a possible D match to TRBD1 (6 bases). This CDR3 spans 15 amino acids. CDR1 MGHRA and CDR2 YSYEKL come from the germline V gene. The germline V and J ends were trimmed by 5 bases and 2 bases, with 13 bases remaining between them.

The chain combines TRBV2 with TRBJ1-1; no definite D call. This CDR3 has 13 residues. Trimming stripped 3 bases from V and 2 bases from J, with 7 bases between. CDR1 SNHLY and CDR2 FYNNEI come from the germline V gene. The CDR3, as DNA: TGTGCCAGCAGTGATACGGGTAACACTGAAGCTTTCTTT. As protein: CASSDTGNTEAFF.

CDR3: CSVVTGHYGYTF. The DNA of the CDR3 is TGCAGCGTTGTGACAGGCCACTATGGCTACACCTTC. This chain links TRBV29-1 with TRBJ1-2; D perhaps matches TRBD1 (6 bases). Deletions cut 4 bases from V and 3 bases from J, with 9 bases between. The germline gives CDR1 SQVTM, CDR2 ANQGSEA. This CDR3 contains 12 residues.

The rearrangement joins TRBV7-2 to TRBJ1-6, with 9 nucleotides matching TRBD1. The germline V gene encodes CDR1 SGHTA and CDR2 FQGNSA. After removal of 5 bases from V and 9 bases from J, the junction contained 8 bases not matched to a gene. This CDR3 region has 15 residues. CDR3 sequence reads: CASSIRQGGASPLHF. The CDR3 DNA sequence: TGTGCCAGCAGCATACGACAGGGGGGTGCTTCACCCCTCCACTTT.

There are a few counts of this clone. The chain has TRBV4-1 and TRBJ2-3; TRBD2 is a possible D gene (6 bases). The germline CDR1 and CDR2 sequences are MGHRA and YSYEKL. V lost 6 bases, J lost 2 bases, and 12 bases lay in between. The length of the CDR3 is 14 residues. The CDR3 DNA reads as TGCGCCAGCAGTAAAGGGACTCCCACAGATACGCAGTATTTT. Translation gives CASSKGTPTDTQYF.

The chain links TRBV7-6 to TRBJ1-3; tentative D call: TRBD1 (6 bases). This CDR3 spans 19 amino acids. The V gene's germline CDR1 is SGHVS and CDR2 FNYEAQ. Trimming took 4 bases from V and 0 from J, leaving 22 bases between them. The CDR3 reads CASSSTRGGRMSSGNTIYF. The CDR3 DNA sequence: TGTGCCAGCAGCTCCACTCGGGGGGGGCGAATGAGCTCTGGAAACACCATATATTTT.

DNA for the CDR3: TGTGCCAGCAGGCCTACCGGGACAGCAGCCGAGACCCAGTACTTC. It yields the protein CASRPTGTAAETQYF. The chain employs TRBV5-4 and TRBJ2-5, with 7 bases aligning to TRBD1. Trimming at V came to 5 bases and at J to 5 bases, leaving 12 bases not matched to a gene. This CDR3 comprises 15 residues. Germline CDR1 and CDR2: SGHNT and YYREEE (reference sequence).

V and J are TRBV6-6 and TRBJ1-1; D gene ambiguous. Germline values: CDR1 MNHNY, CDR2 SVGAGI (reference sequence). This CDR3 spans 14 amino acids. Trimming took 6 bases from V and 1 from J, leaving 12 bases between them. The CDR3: CASRNPGENTEAFF. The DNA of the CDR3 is TGTGCCAGCAGGAACCCGGGTGAGAACACTGAAGCTTTCTTT.